Following are 22 T cell receptor beta chains from one sample sequenced in a study of regulatory T cells in long-lasting Graves disease (dated by TCRdb to 2020 to 2022). Receptor libraries were prepared by multiplex PCR. The sample was run on an Illumina HiSeq 4000. iRepertoire HTBI primers and Arm-PCR amplification of CDR3 regions were used to construct TCR beta libraries. Using fastp trimming at Q25 and MiXCR clonotype assembly, TCRdb reanalyzed the public sequencing data and kept in-frame beta chains. Rows are combined by CDR3 protein, so each entry shows the most common genes and DNA. The sample table holds around 250,000 distinct CDR3 sequences, of which over 20% were seen once. More than 11% of the sample is in the top ten clones. Taken with the paper, the label for time point translates to: newly diagnosed GD, antithyroid drugs for less than 3 months. For both TCR sequencing and RNA sequencing, RNA was extracted from PBMCs in TRIzol.

The sequenced sample was peripheral blood mononuclear cells (PBMCs), obtained at new diagnosis, from a patient treated with antithyroid drugs. The receptor source for this set is a female donor with Graves disease.

In the case of this clonotype: Being one base from a much bigger clone, this may be a read error. This chain connects TRBV27 to TRBJ2-7; 10 bases line up with TRBD1. Germline V gene data show CDR1 as MNHEY and CDR2 as SMNVEV (reference sequence). The CDR3 consists of 14 residues. J was trimmed by 3 bases and V by 4 bases; bases with no gene match: 3. The CDR3 bases are TGTGCCAGCAGTTCGGACAGGGGGTTCTACGAGCAGTACTTC. It encodes CASSSDRGFYEQYF.

This clonotype was observed many times. The chain employs TRBV5-1 and TRBJ1-5, with a weak D call TRBD1 (6 bases). V lost 4 bases, J lost 4 bases, and 12 bases lay in between. Per the germline V gene, CDR1 is SGHRS and CDR2 is YFSETQ. CDR3 length equals 14 residues. CDR3 bases: TGCGCCAGCAGCATCGGACAGCCGAATCAGCCCCAGCATTTT. Amino acids: CASSIGQPNQPQHF.

This clonotype was observed many times. The chain has TRBV29-1 and TRBJ2-3, with a possible D match to TRBD1 (7 bases). The length of the CDR3 is 16 residues. The V and J ends lost 4 bases and 0 bases respectively, with 17 bases between them. From germline, CDR1 is SQVTM and CDR2 ANQGSEA. The CDR3 bases are TGCAGCGTTGGGGGGGACAGCGGATCTAGCACAGATACGCAGTATTTT. Amino acids: CSVGGDSGSSTDTQYF.

This clonotype was seen many times. The chain uses TRBV5-6 and TRBJ1-2; tentative D call: TRBD1 (5 bases). This CDR3 region has 14 residues. The V end lost 4 bases, the J end lost 3 bases, and 13 bases lay between the germline ends. Germline V gives CDR1 SGHDT, CDR2 YYEEEE. CDR3 bases: TGTGCCAGCAGCGGCGCCGGGGACTACTATGGCTACACCTTC. Its translation is CASSGAGDYYGYTF.

A word on this clonotype: A far larger clone is a single base away, which makes a read error likely. This sequence joins TRBV12-3 or TRBV12-4 and TRBJ2-7; 10 bases match TRBD1. The J call may be incorrect, as the DNA end agrees better with TRBJ2-3. The CDR3 is 17 amino acids. The CDR3 reads CASSPTGGTGAGDTQYF. In DNA, the CDR3 is TGTGCCAGCAGTCCCACCGGAGGGACAGGGGCTGGAGATACGCAGTATTTT.

The V call is TRBV4-2, the J call TRBJ2-1; D remains ambiguous. CDR1 and CDR2 (germline): LGHNA, YNFKEQ. The CDR3 covers 14 residues. V was pared by 0 bases and J by 8 bases, with 11 bases between. CDR3 DNA sequence: TGTGCCAGCAGCCAAGATCTGGCTATGGATGAGCAGTTCTTC. It is translated as CASSQDLAMDEQFF.

The table lists this clonotype with a count of one. The rearrangement uses TRBV7-2 and TRBJ2-1; possibly TRBD1 or TRBD2 for D (6 bases each). Trimming pared 3 bases from V and 8 bases from J, leaving 26 bases between. Germline CDR1 and CDR2: SGHTA and FQGNSA. The CDR3 spans 18 residues. The CDR3 loop is CASSLRGARLTRTDEQFF. CDR3 DNA: TGTGCCAGCAGCTTGAGGGGGGCCCGTCTCACTAGGACTGATGAGCAGTTCTTC.

This clonotype was seen many times. The chain combines TRBV19 with TRBJ2-7, with 11 bases identical to TRBD1. Germline-derived CDR1 and CDR2 are LNHDA and SQIVND (reference sequence). V shed 7 bases and J 4 bases; nucleotides not matched to a gene: 6. The CDR3 covers 14 residues. The CDR3 DNA sequence: TGTGCCAGTAAGCCAGGACAGGGGGCTTACGAGCAGTACTTC. Protein product: CASKPGQGAYEQYF.

Concerning this clonotype: One base separates it from a far larger clone, so it is likely a read error. This chain uses TRBV7-2 with TRBJ2-5, with 8 bases identical to TRBD2. The CDR3 consists of 15 residues. The germline gives CDR1 SGHTA, CDR2 FQGNSA. V dropped 7 bases and J dropped 11; count of bases not matched to a gene: 18. The CDR3 protein is CASTPSGGGYNEQYF. CDR3 sequence (DNA): TGTGCCAGCACCCCTTCCGGGGGGGGCTACAATGAGCAGTACTTC.

This clonotype appeared many times. This chain joins TRBV19 and TRBJ2-5, with TRBD1 matching 9 bases. The V gene's germline CDR1 is LNHDA and CDR2 SQIVND (reference sequence). The CDR3 consists of 20 residues. The V segment lost 1 base and the J segment 2 bases; nucleotides outside the gene matches: 17. The CDR3 region is CASSIGSNRGRRLLQETQYF. DNA for the CDR3: TGTGCCAGTAGTATAGGCTCAAACAGGGGGCGGAGGCTCCTTCAAGAGACCCAGTACTTC.

This clonotype has at least ten counts. The gene calls are TRBV24-1 and TRBJ1-2; D unclear. Germline-derived CDR1 and CDR2 are KGHDR and SFDVKD. The V gene lost 5 bases and the J gene lost 4 bases, with 7 bases spanning the gap. CDR3 length: 12 residues. This CDR3 is CATSANGYGYTF. The CDR3 region has the DNA TGTGCCACCAGTGCGAACGGCTATGGCTACACCTTC.

As regards this clonotype: This probably arose from a read error, given a far larger clone one base away. In nucleotides, the CDR3 is TGTGCCAGCAGCTTCCCAACCGGGGCAGGCCGCTCCTACGAGCGGTACTTC. Its translation: CASSFPTGAGRSYERYF. The chain is built from TRBV7-9 and TRBJ2-7; D assignment may be TRBD1 or TRBD2 (5 bases each). The CDR3 is made up of 17 amino acids. CDR1 and CDR2 (germline): SEHNR, FQNEAQ (reference sequence).

This clonotype was counted ten times or more. The rearrangement uses TRBV7-9 and TRBJ2-3, with 13 bases fitting TRBD2. With 2 bases clipped from V and 4 bases from J, the junction kept 3 bases outside the gene matches. In germline, CDR1 is SEHNR, CDR2 FQNEAQ (reference sequence). This CDR3 comprises 16 residues. The CDR3 coding sequence is TGTGCCAGCAGCTTAATGGGACTAGCGGGGTCAGATACGCAGTATTTT. It specifies CASSLMGLAGSDTQYF.

As for this clonotype: A much bigger clone sits one base away, suggesting this may be a read error. This CDR3 reads CAGSYRGLSYNEQFF. DNA of the CDR3: TGTGCCGGCAGTTACCGGGGGTTGTCCTACAATGAGCAGTTCTTC. The J gene is TRBJ2-1, the V gene TRBV6-2 or TRBV6-3; D might be TRBD2 (6 bases). The CDR3 covers 15 residues. Germline CDR1 and CDR2: MNHEY and SVGEGT.

This clonotype has at least ten counts. The CDR3, as DNA: TGCGCCAGCTCCCTGCGGATCAATCAGCCCCAGCATTTT. Amino acids: CASSLRINQPQHF. V and J are TRBV4-3 and TRBJ1-5; unclear D gene. The CDR3 spans 13 residues. Germline V gene sequence: CDR1 LGHNA, CDR2 YSLEER. Trimming removed 8 bases from V and 3 bases from J, with 11 bases in between.

This clonotype was counted once. This likely came from a read error, as a far larger clone is one base away. The genes are TRBV11-1 and TRBJ2-5; D is uncertain. The CDR3 length is 17 residues. With 6 bases removed from V and 5 bases from J, the gap between germline ends came to 25 bases. Germline values: CDR1 SGHAT, CDR2 FQDESV (reference sequence). The CDR3 reads CASSLSSRRPTWETQYF. CDR3 nucleotide sequence: TGTGCCAGCAGTCTATCCTCCAGGCGCCCGACTTGGGAGACCCAGTACTTC.

This clonotype was seen at least ten times. This rearrangement joins TRBV29-1 to TRBJ1-1; D gene uncertain. Germline CDR1 reads SQVTM; CDR2 reads ANQGSEA. Trimming removed 3 bases at V and 3 bases at J, with 5 bases between. There are 11 residues in the CDR3. CDR3 residues: CSVESDTEAFF. The CDR3 DNA sequence: TGCAGCGTTGAGAGCGACACTGAAGCTTTCTTT. Supplemented by reference TRBV29-1 and TRBJ1-1, the full variable domain reads SAVISQKPSRDICQRGTSLTIQCQVDSQVTMMFWYRQQPGQSLTLIATANQGSEATYESGFVIDKFPISRPNLTFSTLTVSNMSPEDSSIYLCSVESDTEAFFGQGTRLTVV.

This clonotype has just one count. The chain combines TRBV19 with TRBJ2-7; no reliable D call. Germline V gives CDR1 LNHDA, CDR2 SQIVND (reference sequence). V lost 3 bases, J lost 0 bases, and 12 bases lay in between. The CDR3 covers 15 residues. The CDR3 region is CASSISVGRSYEQYF. Here the CDR3 DNA reads TGTGCCAGTAGTATTTCGGTTGGCCGCTCCTACGAGCAGTACTTC.

V and J are TRBV9 and TRBJ1-4; TRBD1 matches 11 bases. The V segment lost 3 bases and the J segment 6 bases; nucleotides outside the gene matches: 4. CDR3 size: 15 residues. Germline-derived CDR1 and CDR2 are SGDLS and YYNGEE. The CDR3 nucleotides read TGTGCCAGCAGCGAGGGGGACAGGGGGTATGAAAAACTGTTTTTT. Amino acids: CASSEGDRGYEKLFF.

There are many counts of this clonotype. The chain uses TRBV15 and TRBJ1-5; 7 bases are shared with TRBD1. This CDR3 region has 17 residues. Looked up from germline, CDR1 is LNHNV and CDR2 is YYDKDF (reference sequence). J lost 4 bases, V lost 0 bases, and 9 bases had no gene match. The CDR3 DNA reads as TGTGCCACCAGCAGAGACCCATTAGGGGACAGAAATCAGCCCCAGCATTTT. Amino acid sequence: CATSRDPLGDRNQPQHF.

This clonotype came up many times. The chain has TRBV20-1 and TRBJ2-1, with 10 bases identical to TRBD1. Germline lookup yields CDR1 DFQATT and CDR2 SNEGSKA (reference sequence). The CDR3 is 14 amino acids. V was pared by 5 bases and J by 8 bases, with 9 bases of the junction left unmatched. CDR3 bases: TGCAGTGCTCGAACAGACAGGGGGCTCGATGAGCAGTTCTTC. It codes for CSARTDRGLDEQFF.

This clonotype was picked up a small number of times. The V and J genes are TRBV19 and TRBJ2-7, with D possibly TRBD1 on 7 matching bases. V was pared by 4 bases and J by 6 bases, with 16 bases between. This CDR3 is built from 14 residues. Per germline, CDR1 LNHDA and CDR2 SQIVND (reference sequence). The DNA for the CDR3 is TGTGCCAGTAGTAACCGGGGGACAGCCATCGAGCAGTACTTC. This codes for CASSNRGTAIEQYF.